The 26 T cell receptor beta chains reported below all come from one sample, sequenced in a study of a mutant IDH1 vaccine in newly diagnosed glioma. The antigens these receptors bind are not known. Here immunoSEQ multiplex PCR was the method, and the copy in TCRdb shows in-frame clones only, minus some. The profile covers around 120,000 clones, with roughly 78% appearing a single time and 5.5% taken by the ten largest. The time point denotes: week 11, during vaccination. Each dose of the vaccine consisted of 300 ug of mutant IDH1 20-mer peptide, with topical imiquimod. The starting material was PBMCs, obtained from a glioma patient whose treatment included an IDH1 peptide vaccine. The receptor set was obtained from a man in his forties with glioma.

This clone has at least ten counts. This chain connects TRBV6-4 to TRBJ2-3; 10 nucleotides agree with TRBD2. This CDR3 is 14 amino acids long. CDR1 is MRHNA and CDR2 is SNTAGT in the germline V gene. V was pared by 5 bases and J by 4 bases, with 3 bases of the junction left unmatched. The CDR3 bases are TGTGCCAGCAGTAGCGGGGGGGGCGCAGATACGCAGTATTTT. Translating gives CASSSGGGADTQYF.

The CDR3: CASSQAANTGELFF. DNA for the CDR3: TGTGCCAGTAGTCAGGCAGCGAACACCGGGGAGCTGTTTTTT. The chain links TRBV19 to TRBJ2-2, with D uncertain. This CDR3 contains 14 residues. Per the germline V gene, CDR1 is LNHDA and CDR2 is SQIVND (reference sequence). The V and J ends lost 5 bases and 0 bases respectively, with 7 bases between them.

The genes are TRBV18 and TRBJ1-4; 8 positions match TRBD1. The ends lost 3 bases at V and 5 bases at J; junction bases unmatched: 5. The CDR3 runs to 15 residues. Looked up from germline, CDR1 is KGHSH and CDR2 is LQKENI. The CDR3 loop reads CASSPRTGSNEKLFF. The CDR3 DNA reads TGTGCCAGCTCACCTCGGACAGGGTCGAATGAAAAACTGTTTTTT.

The CDR3, as DNA: TGTGCCAGCAGTTTCCGGTGGAACACTGAAGCTTTCTTT. This codes for CASSFRWNTEAFF. V usage is TRBV7-2 and J usage is TRBJ1-1, with D unclear. From germline, CDR1 is SGHTA and CDR2 FQGNSA. Trimming pared 6 bases from V and 1 base from J, leaving 9 bases between. This CDR3 contains 13 residues.

The J gene is TRBJ1-2, the V gene TRBV9; 8 bases are shared with TRBD1. The V and J ends lost 2 bases and 1 base, in that order; junction bases with no gene match: 4. CDR1 is SGDLS, CDR2 YYNGEE, per germline. This CDR3 has 15 residues. CDR3 residues: CASSVTGGNNYGYTF. DNA for the CDR3: TGTGCCAGCAGCGTCACAGGGGGTAATAACTATGGCTACACCTTC.

The chain links TRBV30 to TRBJ2-1; TRBD2 matches at 11 bases. J lost 9 bases, V lost 8 bases, and 9 bases had no gene match. The germline V gene encodes CDR1 GTSNPN and CDR2 SVGIG (reference sequence). The CDR3 has 13 residues. The CDR3 loop reads CAVVSGGEFEQFF. CDR3 nucleotides: TGTGCCGTAGTTAGCGGGGGGGAGTTTGAGCAGTTCTTC.

The V gene is TRBV7-9, the J gene TRBJ2-3, with TRBD2 identical over 7 bases. Looked up from germline, CDR1 is SEHNR and CDR2 is FQNEAQ (reference sequence). The CDR3 totals 14 residues. The trim removed 5 bases at V and 2 bases at J, leaving 4 bases unmatched. The CDR3 DNA sequence: TGTGCCAGCAGCAAAAGCGGGGCCACAGATACGCAGTATTTT. It specifies CASSKSGATDTQYF.

The rearrangement links TRBV14 to TRBJ1-2; D gene uncertain. Germline CDR1 is SGHDN and CDR2 is FVKESK. The CDR3 has 13 residues. V gave up 6 bases and J gave up 4 bases, with 12 bases separating them. This chain's CDR3 is CASSGDRGYGYTF. The CDR3 DNA is TGTGCCAGCAGTGGCGATCGTGGCTATGGCTACACCTTC.

The chain couples TRBV5-4 to TRBJ2-7; unclear D gene. Per germline, CDR1 SGHNT and CDR2 YYREEE (reference sequence). CDR3 size: 13 residues. Between the trimmed V and J ends, which lost 0 bases and 4 bases, there was a span of 8 bases. The CDR3 nucleotides read TGTGCCAGCAGCTTGGCGGCTACTTACGAGCAGTACTTC. It yields the protein CASSLAATYEQYF.

A remark on this clone: Other DNA sequences in this specimen translate into the identical CDR3. The rearrangement links TRBV5-5 to TRBJ1-3; D remains ambiguous. CDR3 length: 14 residues. CDR1 SGHKS and CDR2 YYEKEE come from the germline V gene (reference sequence). The V end was cut by 0 bases, the J end by 2 bases, with 6 bases between. Here the CDR3 DNA reads TGTGCCAGCAGCTTGGTGACCGCTGGAAACACCATATATTTT. It specifies CASSLVTAGNTIYF.

V gene TRBV2 combines with J gene TRBJ2-7, with 10 nucleotides matching TRBD2. The CDR3 is made up of 13 amino acids. V was pared by 8 bases and J by 6 bases, with 7 bases of the junction left unmatched. Germline CDR1 is SNHLY and CDR2 is FYNNEI. CDR3 sequence (DNA): TGTGCCAGCGGGCTAGCGGGAGTAGGCGAGCAGTACTTC. Translation: CASGLAGVGEQYF.

CDR3 protein: CASINLDRGDIQYF. CDR3 sequence (DNA): TGTGCCAGCATCAACCTAGACAGGGGGGACATTCAGTACTTC. The J gene is TRBJ2-4, the V gene TRBV6-1; 9 bases line up with TRBD1. J was trimmed by 8 bases and V by 7 bases; bases with no gene match: 9. CDR1 MNHNS and CDR2 SASEGT come from the germline V gene. The CDR3 is 14 amino acids.

The chain employs TRBV18 and TRBJ2-1; D not resolved. Trimming left V 3 bases short and J 5 bases short, with 14 bases between. The germline V gene has CDR1 KGHSH and CDR2 LQKENI. The CDR3 totals 15 residues. For the CDR3, the DNA is TGTGCCAGCTCACCGGGCCCAAAACTCCACAATGAGCAGTTCTTC. This translates into CASSPGPKLHNEQFF.

The chain recombines TRBV2 with TRBJ2-2; the match to TRBD2 covers 7 bases. Germline CDR1 and CDR2: SNHLY and FYNNEI. This CDR3 is 15 amino acids long. V dropped 2 bases and J dropped 1; count of bases not matched to a gene: 1. CDR3 nucleotide sequence: TGTGCCAGCAGTGAACTAGCGGTGAACACCGGGGAGCTGTTTTTT. As protein: CASSELAVNTGELFF.

The chain couples TRBV5-1 to TRBJ2-3, with a weak D call TRBD2 (6 bases). Looked up from germline, CDR1 is SGHRS and CDR2 is YFSETQ. Trimming shortened V by 4 bases and J by 2 bases, and 8 bases separated the two germline ends. The length of the CDR3 is 13 residues. The CDR3 spells CASSRDSTDTQYF. In nucleotides, the CDR3 is TGCGCCAGCAGCCGGGACTCCACAGATACGCAGTATTTT.

The J gene is TRBJ1-1, the V gene TRBV4-1; D unresolved. Germline values: CDR1 MGHRA, CDR2 YSYEKL. This CDR3 has 14 amino acids. Between the trimmed V and J ends, which lost 2 bases and 5 bases, there was a span of 12 bases. The CDR3 loop is CASSQPPGITEAFF. The CDR3 DNA is TGCGCCAGCAGCCAACCCCCGGGGATAACTGAAGCTTTCTTT.

The gene calls are TRBV6-1 and TRBJ1-1, with no clear D. V lost 6 bases, J lost 2 bases, and 16 bases lay in between. The CDR3 totals 15 residues. Germline V CDR1 and CDR2: MNHNS, SASEGT. CDR3: CASRNRLRRNTEAFF. CDR3 nucleotide sequence: TGTGCCAGCAGGAACCGCCTTCGCCGAAACACTGAAGCTTTCTTT.

The chain has TRBV28 and TRBJ2-3; the D gene is possibly TRBD2 (6 bases). CDR1 MDHEN and CDR2 SYDVKM come from the germline V gene. Trimming took 3 bases from V and 3 from J, leaving 16 bases between them. This CDR3 is 16 amino acids long. The CDR3 here is CASSLGLASETDTQYF. DNA for the CDR3: TGTGCCAGCAGTTTGGGTCTGGCTAGCGAGACAGATACGCAGTATTTT.

The chain has TRBV18 and TRBJ1-1; tentatively, D is TRBD1 (6 bases). V lost 3 bases and J 8 bases, leaving 19 bases between the germline ends. CDR1 is KGHSH and CDR2 is LQKENI in the germline V gene. The CDR3 sequence is 15 residues long. The CDR3 sequence: CASSPRAGVNIEAFF. CDR3 in DNA: TGTGCCAGCTCACCCCGGGCAGGGGTTAACATCGAAGCTTTCTTT.

This clone was counted once. This sequence joins TRBV30 and TRBJ1-4; TRBD1 might be the D (6 bases). Germline CDR1 GTSNPN, CDR2 SVGIG (reference sequence). Trimming stripped 1 base from V and 8 bases from J, with 14 bases between. The CDR3 extends over 14 amino acids. For the CDR3, the DNA is TGTGCCTGGAGTGGGGTGGGGGCTTGGGAAAAACTGTTTTTT. This sequence encodes CAWSGVGAWEKLFF.

This clone has more than one count but fewer than ten. The J gene is TRBJ2-5, the V gene TRBV10-3, with 12 nucleotides matching TRBD2. CDR3 length: 15 residues. Per the germline V gene, CDR1 is ENHRY and CDR2 is SYGVKD. With V trimmed by 6 bases and J by 7 bases, 9 bases remained unmatched. In nucleotides, the CDR3 is TGTGCCATCAGAGTTCTAGCGGGGGGGCTGGGGACCCAGTACTTC. This codes for CAIRVLAGGLGTQYF.

The chain links TRBV4-1 to TRBJ2-1, with 16 bases lining up with TRBD2. J was trimmed by 9 bases and V by 4 bases; bases with no gene match: 3. The CDR3 runs 15 residues. Germline V CDR1 and CDR2: MGHRA, YSYEKL. The chain's CDR3 is CASSPGLAGGREQFF. As DNA, the CDR3 is TGCGCCAGCAGCCCGGGACTAGCGGGGGGGCGTGAGCAGTTCTTC.

The count of this clone is one. The genes are TRBV28 and TRBJ1-2; D call uncertain. Trimming cost V 3 bases and J 7 bases, with 9 bases left between them. The germline CDR1 and CDR2 sequences are MDHEN and SYDVKM. The CDR3 length is 12 residues. This CDR3 reads CASSLGRAGYTF. CDR3 nucleotide sequence: TGTGCCAGCAGTTTGGGTAGGGCTGGCTACACCTTC.

The chain joins TRBV5-1 to TRBJ2-7, with D possibly called TRBD1 or TRBD2 (5 bases each). The CDR3 is 16 residues long. Germline assignment: CDR1 SGHRS and CDR2 YFSETQ. Trimming left V 4 bases short and J 1 base short, with 18 bases between. DNA for the CDR3: TGCGCCAGCAGCCCTTATTGGGACGGTCGGTCCTACGAGCAGTACTTC. Protein product: CASSPYWDGRSYEQYF. Filled out from reference TRBV5-1 and TRBJ2-7, the complete variable domain reads KAGVTQTPRYLIKTRGQQVTLSCSPISGHRSVSWYQQTPGQGLQFLFEYFSETQRNKGNFPGRFSGRQFSNSRSEMNVSTLELGDSALYLCASSPYWDGRSYEQYFGPGTRLTVT.

This sequence joins TRBV11-2 and TRBJ2-7; possibly TRBD1 for D (5 bases). CDR1 SGHAT and CDR2 FQNNGV come from the germline V gene. Trimming took 4 bases from V and 6 from J, leaving 16 bases between them. CDR3 length: 14 residues. CDR3 region: CASSSESRAGEQYF. CDR3 in DNA: TGTGCCAGCAGCTCCGAGTCCAGGGCTGGCGAGCAGTACTTC.

The chain combines TRBV7-2 with TRBJ1-3, with no clear D. The germline V gene encodes CDR1 SGHTA and CDR2 FQGNSA. The CDR3 loop spans 15 amino acids. Trimming cost V 0 bases and J 1 base, with 7 bases left between them. For the CDR3, the DNA is TGTGCCAGCAGCTTAGCGCGGGCATCTGGAAACACCATATATTTT. This encodes CASSLARASGNTIYF.